Shown below are 14 T cell receptor beta chains from a single sample sequenced in a study of control samples from healthy donors and cancer patients. Only in-frame clones appear in the TCRdb table, and some are missing; sequencing was by immunoSEQ multiplex PCR. The repertoire holds about 120,000 clones, with more than 80% as singletons. The source material was blood. The receptors originated from a man aged 50 to 59 in good health.

This clone was detected once. This chain connects TRBV5-8 to TRBJ1-1, with 7 bases matching TRBD1. CDR3 length equals 13 residues. After removal of 3 bases from V and 5 bases from J, the junction contained 4 bases not matched to a gene. The germline gives CDR1 SGHTS, CDR2 YDEGEE. The CDR3 nucleotides read TGTGCCAGCAGCTCGACAGGGTGGACTGAAGCTTTCTTT. It encodes CASSSTGWTEAFF.

The chain couples TRBV3-1 (or the pseudogene TRBV3-2) to TRBJ1-1, with D maybe TRBD1 (5 bases). The germline gives CDR1 LGHDT, CDR2 YNNKEL (reference sequence). This CDR3 region has 12 residues. The V end was cut by 0 bases, the J end by 10 bases, with 9 bases between. The CDR3 region has the DNA TGTGCCAGCAGCCAAGAAGGGAGGGGAGCTTTCTTT. Residues: CASSQEGRGAFF.

V usage is TRBV7-9 and J usage is TRBJ1-5, with 7 bases identical to TRBD1. Trimming took 5 bases from V and 2 from J; bases not matched to a gene: 6. The CDR3 has 15 residues. The V gene's germline CDR1 is SEHNR and CDR2 FQNEAQ (reference sequence). The CDR3 sequence is CASSPFQGGNQPQHF. In DNA form, the CDR3 reads TGTGCCAGCAGCCCTTTTCAGGGGGGCAATCAGCCCCAGCATTTT. Combining the CDR3 with reference TRBV7-9 and TRBJ1-5 gives the whole variable domain DTGVSQNPRHKITKRGQNVTFRCDPISEHNRLYWYRQTLGQGPEFLTYFQNEAQLEKSRLLSDRFSAERPKGSFSTLEIQRTEQGDSAMYLCASSPFQGGNQPQHFGDGTRLSIL.

The V and J genes are TRBV10-3 and TRBJ2-7, with a tentative D call TRBD1 (5 bases). Germline V gene lookup returns CDR1 ENHRY and CDR2 SYGVKD. Between the trimmed V and J ends, which lost 10 bases and 1 base, there was a span of 11 bases. CDR3 size: 12 residues. DNA for the CDR3: TGTGCCACCGTAGGGGATTCCTACGAGCAGTACTTC. It encodes CATVGDSYEQYF.

The chain recombines TRBV19 with TRBJ1-3; D gene ambiguous. Germline lookup yields CDR1 LNHDA and CDR2 SQIVND (reference sequence). The CDR3 runs to 14 residues. Trimming took off 5 bases at V and 2 bases at J, with 10 bases between the two ends. This CDR3 reads CASSSTAAGNTIYF. The CDR3 bases are TGTGCCAGTAGTTCCACTGCAGCTGGAAACACCATATATTTT.

The chain links TRBV7-8 to TRBJ1-3, with D possibly TRBD1 on 5 matching bases. CDR1 is SGHVS and CDR2 is FQNEAQ in the germline V gene. V dropped 2 bases and J dropped 0 bases, with 8 bases sitting between them. This CDR3 region has 15 residues. CDR3 in DNA: TGTGCCAGCAGCTTAATGCAGGGCTCTGGAAACACCATATATTTT. It translates to CASSLMQGSGNTIYF. The variable domain in full, completed from reference TRBV7-8 and TRBJ1-3, reads GAGVSQSPRYKVAKRGQDVALRCDPISGHVSLFWYQQALGQGPEFLTYFQNEAQLDKSGLPSDRFFAERPEGSVSTLKIQRTQQEDSAVYLCASSLMQGSGNTIYFGEGSWLTVV.

The V gene is TRBV30, the J gene TRBJ2-7, with TRBD2 matching over 14 bases. Germline assignment: CDR1 GTSNPN and CDR2 SVGIG (reference sequence). The junction had 10 bases not matched to a gene; V was cut back by 1 base and J by 5 bases. CDR3 length equals 17 residues. In DNA form, the CDR3 reads TGTGCCTGGAGTGATAGACTAGCGGGGGGGCCTTGGGACGAGCAGTACTTC. This translates into CAWSDRLAGGPWDEQYF.

The table lists this clone with a count of one. The chain combines TRBV7-2 with TRBJ2-5, with TRBD2 as a possible D gene (6 bases). Per germline, CDR1 SGHTA and CDR2 FQGNSA. CDR3 length: 15 residues. V gave up 5 bases and J gave up 4 bases, with 17 bases separating them. The DNA for the CDR3 is TGTGCCAGCAGCCCCCAGCGGGCAGGGTTAGAGACCCAGTACTTC. This sequence encodes CASSPQRAGLETQYF.

The chain uses TRBV20-1 and TRBJ1-1; D is ambiguous. The germline gives CDR1 DFQATT, CDR2 SNEGSKA (reference sequence). The V gene lost 3 bases and the J gene lost 7 bases, with 6 bases spanning the gap. The length of the CDR3 is 10 residues. The DNA for the CDR3 is TGCAGTGCTAGGTCAGTTGAAGCTTTCTTT. It specifies CSARSVEAFF.

This chain connects TRBV19 to TRBJ1-2; D gene unclear. The V and J ends lost 4 bases and 3 bases respectively, with 3 bases between them. The germline V gene encodes CDR1 LNHDA and CDR2 SQIVND (reference sequence). The CDR3 extends over 11 amino acids. The CDR3 coding sequence is TGTGCCAGTAGTAAGCACTATGGCTACACCTTC. Its translation is CASSKHYGYTF.

The chain recombines TRBV7-8 with TRBJ1-2; TRBD1 matches 7 bases. The CDR3 consists of 15 residues. Trimming cost V 0 bases and J 8 bases; bases outside gene matches: 9. Germline CDR1 and CDR2: SGHVS and FQNEAQ. The CDR3 DNA sequence: TGTGCCAGCAGCTTAGCGCTCCGACAGGGAAGCGGCTACACCTTC. This codes for CASSLALRQGSGYTF.

V usage is TRBV6-1 and J usage is TRBJ2-7, with a weak D call TRBD1 (6 bases). There are 16 residues in the CDR3. Germline assignment: CDR1 MNHNS and CDR2 SASEGT. The ends were cut back, 1 base at V and 3 bases at J, with 16 bases in the middle. CDR3 bases: TGTGCCAGCAGTGAAGGATTTGGGGGCGGGCTCTACGAGCAGTACTTC. Amino acids: CASSEGFGGGLYEQYF.

The chain links TRBV5-1 to TRBJ1-4; D ambiguous. The CDR3 consists of 14 residues. Germline V gene data show CDR1 as SGHRS and CDR2 as YFSETQ. Trimming took 0 bases from V and 0 from J, leaving 3 bases between them. CDR3 DNA: TGCGCCAGCAGCTTGGCCACAACTAATGAAAAACTGTTTTTT. Protein product: CASSLATTNEKLFF. Supplemented by reference TRBV5-1 and TRBJ1-4, the full variable domain reads KAGVTQTPRYLIKTRGQQVTLSCSPISGHRSVSWYQQTPGQGLQFLFEYFSETQRNKGNFPGRFSGRQFSNSRSEMNVSTLELGDSALYLCASSLATTNEKLFFGSGTQLSVL.

This sequence joins TRBV27 and TRBJ1-1, with 8 bases that match TRBD1. CDR3 length: 15 residues. V trimming: 3 bases; J trimming: 1 base; junction bases outside the gene matches: 4. Germline V lookup: CDR1 MNHEY, CDR2 SMNVEV (reference sequence). The CDR3 bases are TGTGCCAGCAGTTTTAGGGGGACAGGGAACACTGAAGCTTTCTTT. Translated, it gives CASSFRGTGNTEAFF.